This T cell receptor (beta chain) came from a study of blood T cell repertoires in COVID-19. About the study: The United States, Italy and Spain provided the acute and convalescent COVID-19 samples. In each case, the material was cDNA or gDNA derived from T cells, B-cell-depleted T cells, or PBMCs.

In the original workflow: Reference gene primer amplification yielded estimated nucleated cell counts. Generated by immunoSEQ multiplex PCR, the TCRdb table keeps only in-frame clones and is missing some. That table is the source of V, J and clone size, and D and trimming were worked out from the DNA. The profile covers 200,000 to 250,000 clones, with roughly 80% appearing a single time and about 20% taken by the ten largest. V lost 0 bases and J lost 4, with 7 bases in between. Germline V gene sequence: CDR1 MNHEY, CDR2 SVGEGT. This CDR3 contains 14 residues. The clonotype originates from a man between 25 and 39 years old with active or convalescent COVID-19. The rearrangement uses TRBV6-2 or TRBV6-3 and TRBJ1-5, with no clear D. Material for sequencing was peripheral blood. CDR3 in DNA: TGTGCCAGCAGTTACTCCCCCGGGAATCAGCCCCAGCATTTT. Protein sequence: CASSYSPGNQPQHF.